Shown below are 29 T cell receptor beta chains from a single sample sequenced in a study of vaccination effects on CD4 cells after COVID-19. Using immunoSEQ multiplex PCR, the repertoire was profiled, and TCRdb retains in-frame clones only, with some absent. The sample contains about 27,000 clones, about 70% of which appear only once. Antigen-specific CD4+ T cell clonotypes were called by their expansion after viral peptide-pool culture in ViraFEST. Researchers isolated CD4+ T cells once 9 to 11 days of culture had elapsed. Nobody among the vaccine recipients had prior SARS-CoV-2 infection (nucleocapsid antibodies were negative). These receptors lack a known antigen. The sample here was CD4+ T cells from PBMCs cultured with HCoV-NL63 spike peptides, taken before COVID-19 vaccination. These receptors were obtained from a human donor who received a COVID-19 vaccine.

This sequence joins TRBV19 and TRBJ2-3; 8 nucleotides align to TRBD1. Germline trimming cut 5 bases from V and 14 bases from J; bases unmatched to any gene: 12. CDR1 and CDR2 from the germline V gene are LNHDA and SQIVND (reference sequence). This CDR3 is 13 amino acids long. DNA of the CDR3: TGTGCCAGTAGTTCAGCCCCGGGACAGGCCACGTATTTT. Residues: CASSSAPGQATYF.

The table lists this clone with a few counts. The rearrangement links TRBV10-3 to TRBJ2-1; 11 bases are shared with TRBD2. The V gene's germline CDR1 is ENHRY and CDR2 SYGVKD. The CDR3 totals 13 residues. The junction had 0 bases not matched to a gene; V was cut back by 6 bases and J by 5 bases. The CDR3 reads CAIRGLADNEQFF. The CDR3 bases are TGTGCCATCAGGGGACTAGCGGACAATGAGCAGTTCTTC.

In this sample, this clone turned up a few times. The gene calls are TRBV5-1 and TRBJ2-2, with D possibly being TRBD1 (5 bases). The germline V gene has CDR1 SGHRS and CDR2 YFSETQ. The CDR3 loop spans 14 amino acids. Trimming cost V 4 bases and J 5 bases, with 12 bases left between them. Here the CDR3 reads CASSPRQTTGELFF. The DNA for the CDR3 is TGCGCCAGCAGCCCTAGACAGACGACCGGGGAGCTGTTTTTT.

The chain is built from TRBV7-2 and TRBJ1-5, with TRBD1 identical over 7 bases. V lost 4 bases, J lost 7 bases, and 7 bases stayed unmatched. This CDR3 contains 14 residues. CDR1 is SGHTA, CDR2 FQGNSA, per germline. The CDR3 protein is CASSSGQPRQPQHF. Here the CDR3 DNA reads TGTGCCAGCAGCTCGGGACAGCCTCGGCAGCCCCAGCATTTT.

The gene calls are TRBV5-4 and TRBJ2-1, with no clear D. Deletions cut 0 bases from V and 5 bases from J, with 6 bases between. Germline V gene lookup returns CDR1 SGHNT and CDR2 YYREEE (reference sequence). The length of the CDR3 is 13 residues. CDR3 DNA sequence: TGTGCCAGCAGCTTGGACTACCACAATGAGCAGTTCTTC. The encoded protein is CASSLDYHNEQFF.

The rearrangement joins TRBV10-3 to TRBJ1-1, with TRBD1 matching over 7 bases. V dropped 0 bases and J dropped 2; count of bases not matched to a gene: 3. CDR1 and CDR2 (germline): ENHRY, SYGVKD. The CDR3 loop spans 15 amino acids. The CDR3 here is CAISESGTVNTEAFF. CDR3 coding DNA: TGTGCCATCAGTGAGTCGGGGACAGTAAACACTGAAGCTTTCTTT.

In this sample, this clone turned up once. The chain links TRBV5-5 to TRBJ2-1; 9 nucleotides align to TRBD2. J gave up 8 bases and V 2 bases, and 8 bases lay outside the gene matches. The CDR3 has 15 amino acids. Germline CDR1 and CDR2: SGHKS and YYEKEE (reference sequence). The CDR3 DNA sequence: TGTGCCAGCAGCTTCAGTAGCGGGAGTCCGTATGAGCAGTTCTTC. Protein sequence: CASSFSSGSPYEQFF.

The genes are TRBV19 and TRBJ1-1; maybe TRBD1 (5 bases). The CDR3 is 13 residues long. The germline V gene encodes CDR1 LNHDA and CDR2 SQIVND (reference sequence). V lost 6 bases and J 4 bases, leaving 12 bases between the germline ends. The CDR3 here is CASSPGTATEAFF. The CDR3 DNA follows: TGTGCCAGTAGCCCCGGGACGGCCACTGAAGCTTTCTTT.

This clone was observed a few times. The V call is TRBV20-1, the J call TRBJ1-1; tentative D call: TRBD1 (6 bases). The CDR3 has 10 amino acids. The V and J ends lost 3 bases and 7 bases respectively, with 6 bases between them. The germline gives CDR1 DFQATT, CDR2 SNEGSKA (reference sequence). The CDR3 loop is CSARDSEAFF. CDR3 nucleotide sequence: TGCAGTGCTAGGGACAGTGAAGCTTTCTTT.

This rearrangement joins TRBV15 to TRBJ2-2; weak D call: TRBD1 (7 bases). The germline CDR1 and CDR2 sequences are LNHNV and YYDKDF (reference sequence). The CDR3 consists of 16 residues. Trimming removed 0 bases at V and 4 bases at J, with 12 bases between. DNA for the CDR3: TGTGCCACCAGCAGAGACCCCCAGGGGGGCACCGGGGAGCTGTTTTTT. It is translated as CATSRDPQGGTGELFF.

The gene calls are TRBV5-1 and TRBJ2-1, with 8 bases matching TRBD2. Germline trimming cut 1 base from V and 7 bases from J; bases unmatched to any gene: 13. CDR3 length: 17 amino acids. The germline V gene has CDR1 SGHRS and CDR2 YFSETQ. As DNA, the CDR3 is TGCGCCAGCAGCTTGTCCCTTTCGGGAGGGCCCCAGAATGAGCAGTTCTTC. This sequence encodes CASSLSLSGGPQNEQFF.

The table lists this clone with a count of one. V usage is TRBV6-5 and J usage is TRBJ2-7; D not certain. V shed 6 bases and J shed 0 bases, with 9 bases lying between them. The CDR3 sequence is 13 residues long. Germline V lookup: CDR1 MNHEY, CDR2 SVGAGI. The CDR3 region has the DNA TGTGCCAGCAGGCAAGGCAGCTCCTACGAGCAGTACTTC. Translated: CASRQGSSYEQYF.

This chain links TRBV3-1 (or the pseudogene TRBV3-2) with TRBJ2-6; 7 positions agree with TRBD1. Looked up from germline, CDR1 is LGHDT and CDR2 is YNNKEL (reference sequence). The CDR3 is 24 amino acids. J gave up 0 bases and V 1 base, and 24 bases lay outside the gene matches. Written as DNA, the CDR3 is TGTGCCAGCAGCCAAGGATTGCCCCCGATTTACGGGACAGCTCTCGGCTCTGGGGCCAACGTCCTGACTTTC. Its protein is CASSQGLPPIYGTALGSGANVLTF.

This clone was counted only a few times. The chain carries TRBV2 and TRBJ1-6, with D possibly TRBD1 on 6 matching bases. Germline V CDR1 and CDR2: SNHLY, FYNNEI. This CDR3 has 15 residues. Between the trimmed V and J ends, which lost 4 bases and 7 bases, there was a span of 14 bases. The CDR3 nucleotides are TGTGCCAGCAGTGTCGGACAGACTTCAAATTCACCCCTCCACTTT. This sequence encodes CASSVGQTSNSPLHF.

The chain carries TRBV19 and TRBJ2-3; 7 bases agree with TRBD2. Germline trimming cut 5 bases from V and 5 bases from J; bases unmatched to any gene: 10. The germline gives CDR1 LNHDA, CDR2 SQIVND (reference sequence). The CDR3 sequence is 15 residues long. DNA of the CDR3: TGTGCCAGTAGTCCCACTAGCGCCCACGGAGATACGCAGTATTTT. Its translation: CASSPTSAHGDTQYF. Full variable domain (remainder filled in from reference TRBV19 and TRBJ2-3): DGGITQSPKYLFRKEGQNVTLSCEQNLNHDAMYWYRQDPGQGLRLIYYSQIVNDFQKGDIAEGYSVSREKKESFPLTVTSAQKNPTAFYLCASSPTSAHGDTQYFGPGTRLTVL.

CDR3 sequence: CASLAGGTGELFF. CDR3 in DNA: TGTGCCAGCCTAGCGGGGGGCACCGGGGAGCTGTTTTTT. The genes are TRBV28 and TRBJ2-2; 11 nucleotides line up with TRBD2. CDR3 length: 13 amino acids. Germline CDR1 is MDHEN and CDR2 is SYDVKM. Trimming at V came to 8 bases and at J to 4 bases, leaving 0 bases not matched to a gene.

The CDR3 loop reads CASSLLDYNEQFF. Written as DNA, the CDR3 is TGTGCCAGCAGCTTATTAGATTACAATGAGCAGTTCTTC. The rearrangement uses TRBV11-2 and TRBJ2-1; D not certain. The ends were cut back, 2 bases at V and 4 bases at J, with 6 bases in the middle. Per the germline V gene, CDR1 is SGHAT and CDR2 is FQNNGV. The CDR3 is 13 amino acids.

This clone occurred once. This chain joins TRBV20-1 and TRBJ1-2; the match to TRBD1 covers 7 bases. CDR3 length equals 14 residues. V was pared by 4 bases and J by 7 bases, with 12 bases of the junction left unmatched. From germline, CDR1 is DFQATT and CDR2 SNEGSKA (reference sequence). The chain's CDR3 is CSATDLDRVGGYTF. CDR3 sequence (DNA): TGCAGTGCTACTGATCTCGACAGGGTCGGTGGCTACACCTTC.

Here the CDR3 DNA reads TGTGCCAGCAGCGTAGGGGTAGCGGGGGCCTACAATGAGCAGTTCTTC. It translates to CASSVGVAGAYNEQFF. The genes are TRBV9 and TRBJ2-1; 9 bases match TRBD2. V trimming: 0 bases; J trimming: 2 bases; junction bases outside the gene matches: 3. The CDR3 contains 16 residues. CDR1 is SGDLS, CDR2 YYNGEE, per germline.

The V call is TRBV3-1 (or the pseudogene TRBV3-2), the J call TRBJ2-4, with no clear D. Trimming stripped 0 bases from V and 13 bases from J, with 13 bases between. The CDR3 is 13 amino acids. CDR1 LGHDT and CDR2 YNNKEL come from the germline V gene (reference sequence). The DNA for the CDR3 is TGTGCCAGCAGCCAAGACAGGTATAAAGAACAGTACTTC. Translated, it gives CASSQDRYKEQYF.

By share, this clone counts as large. The CDR3 sequence is CASSQPGTPQETQYF. CDR3 nucleotides: TGTGCCAGCAGCCAACCCGGGACTCCCCAAGAGACCCAGTACTTC. V is TRBV14 and J is TRBJ2-5, with a possible D match to TRBD2 (6 bases). V was trimmed by 2 bases and J by 1 base, leaving 11 bases between them. This CDR3 has 15 residues. The germline V gene has CDR1 SGHDN and CDR2 FVKESK.

The V and J genes are TRBV7-8 and TRBJ1-1, with 10 bases lining up with TRBD1. V gave up 4 bases and J gave up 1 base; unmatched junction bases: 9. Per the germline V gene, CDR1 is SGHVS and CDR2 is FQNEAQ. The CDR3 length is 17 residues. CDR3 sequence reads: CASSYPGQGTKNTEAFF. CDR3 sequence (DNA): TGTGCCAGCAGCTATCCGGGACAGGGGACTAAGAACACTGAAGCTTTCTTT.

The chain joins TRBV6-2 or TRBV6-3 to TRBJ1-5; D ambiguous. The V gene lost 0 bases and the J gene lost 3 bases, with 9 bases spanning the gap. The CDR3 consists of 15 residues. Germline V gene data show CDR1 as MNHEY and CDR2 as SVGEGT. The CDR3 loop is CASSYSPAINQPQHF. DNA of the CDR3: TGTGCCAGCAGTTACTCCCCCGCGATCAATCAGCCCCAGCATTTT.

This chain links TRBV25-1 with TRBJ1-2; no clear D gene. V was pared by 8 bases and J by 3 bases, with 10 bases between. Germline CDR1 and CDR2: MGHDK and SYGVNS. The CDR3 is 12 amino acids. The CDR3 region is CASGLLDYGYTF. CDR3 bases: TGTGCCAGCGGTTTATTGGACTATGGCTACACCTTC.

The genes are TRBV6-5 and TRBJ2-5; perhaps TRBD1 as D (6 bases). The CDR3 extends over 14 amino acids. Germline loops: CDR1 MNHEY, CDR2 SVGAGI. With 7 bases removed from V and 5 bases from J, the gap between germline ends came to 17 bases. This CDR3 reads CASTRSTGRETQYF. In nucleotides, the CDR3 is TGTGCCAGCACCCGATCAACAGGGCGGGAGACCCAGTACTTC.

The chain combines TRBV7-2 with TRBJ1-2; 7 nucleotides align to TRBD1. V was pared by 1 base and J by 4 bases, with 9 bases of the junction left unmatched. CDR1 and CDR2 from the germline V gene are SGHTA and FQGNSA. The CDR3 is 16 residues long. In nucleotides, the CDR3 is TGTGCCAGCAGCTTAGGCCCGGGACAGCGGAGCTATGGCTACACCTTC. It encodes CASSLGPGQRSYGYTF.

In this sample, this clone turned up many times. The chain carries TRBV11-2 and TRBJ2-3; no reliable D call. Germline lookup yields CDR1 SGHAT and CDR2 FQNNGV. V dropped 4 bases and J dropped 0 bases, with 2 bases sitting between them. CDR3 length equals 12 residues. CDR3 nucleotide sequence: TGTGCCAGCAGCTCTAGCACAGATACGCAGTATTTT. Protein: CASSSSTDTQYF.

This clone was seen only a few times. The chain couples TRBV5-1 to TRBJ1-3; D is possibly TRBD1 (5 bases). Germline CDR1 reads SGHRS; CDR2 reads YFSETQ. The V and J ends lost 0 bases and 4 bases respectively, with 11 bases between them. The CDR3 covers 15 residues. In DNA, the CDR3 is TGCGCCAGCAGCTTGGGATCGGGGCGCGGAAACACCATATATTTT. Amino acid sequence: CASSLGSGRGNTIYF.

The V gene is TRBV5-6, the J gene TRBJ1-4; possible D gene TRBD1, 5 bases. The V end was cut by 2 bases, the J end by 7 bases, with 15 bases between. The germline V gene encodes CDR1 SGHDT and CDR2 YYEEEE. This CDR3 has 15 amino acids. CDR3 residues: CASSFRRAGGEKLFF. The CDR3 region has the DNA TGTGCCAGCAGCTTTCGTAGGGCCGGGGGTGAAAAACTGTTTTTT.